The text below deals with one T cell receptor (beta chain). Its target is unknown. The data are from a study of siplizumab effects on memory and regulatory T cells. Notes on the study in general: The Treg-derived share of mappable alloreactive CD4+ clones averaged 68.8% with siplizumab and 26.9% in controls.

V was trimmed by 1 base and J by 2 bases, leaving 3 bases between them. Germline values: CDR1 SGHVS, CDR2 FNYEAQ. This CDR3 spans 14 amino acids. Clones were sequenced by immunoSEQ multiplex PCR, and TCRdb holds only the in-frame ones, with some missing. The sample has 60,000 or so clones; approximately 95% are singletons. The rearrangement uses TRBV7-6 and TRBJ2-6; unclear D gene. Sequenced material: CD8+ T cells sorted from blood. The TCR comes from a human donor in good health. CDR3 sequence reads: CASSLGAGANVLTF. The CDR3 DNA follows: TGTGCCAGCAGCTTAGGAGCTGGGGCCAACGTCCTGACTTTC.